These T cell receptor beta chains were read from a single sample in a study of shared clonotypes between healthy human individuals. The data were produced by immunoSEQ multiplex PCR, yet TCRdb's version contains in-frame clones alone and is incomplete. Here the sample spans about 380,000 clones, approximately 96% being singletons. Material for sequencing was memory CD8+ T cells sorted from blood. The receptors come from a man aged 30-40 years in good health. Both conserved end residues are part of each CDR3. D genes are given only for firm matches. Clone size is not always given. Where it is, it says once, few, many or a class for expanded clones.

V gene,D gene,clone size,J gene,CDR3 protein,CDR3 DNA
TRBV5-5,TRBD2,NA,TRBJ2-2,CASSDFSGSGGELFF,TGTGCCAGCAGTGATTTTAGCGGGAGCGGCGGGGAGCTGTTTTTT
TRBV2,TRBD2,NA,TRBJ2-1,CASRPTSGSYNEQFF,TGTGCCAGCAGACCTACTAGCGGGAGCTACAATGAGCAGTTCTTC
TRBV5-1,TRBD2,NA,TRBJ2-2,CASSLAGTSGSPGELFF,TGCGCCAGCAGCTTGGCGGGAACTAGCGGGAGCCCCGGGGAGCTGTTTTTT
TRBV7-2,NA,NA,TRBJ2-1,CASSSQGGGPWGNEQFF,TGTGCCAGCAGCTCTCAAGGGGGAGGGCCCTGGGGAAATGAGCAGTTCTTC
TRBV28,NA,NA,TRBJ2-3,CASSPEWRTDTQYF,TGTGCCAGCAGCCCGGAGTGGAGGACAGATACGCAGTATTTT
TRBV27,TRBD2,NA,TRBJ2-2,CASSLRDRLAGVVGELFF,TGTGCCAGCAGTTTAAGGGATCGACTAGCGGGAGTGGTCGGGGAGCTGTTTTTT
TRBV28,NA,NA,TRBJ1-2,CASSLPGSGYTF,TGTGCCAGCAGTTTACCGGGTTCCGGCTACACCTTC
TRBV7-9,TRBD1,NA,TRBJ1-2,CASSLGDRGYGYTF,TGTGCCAGCAGCTTAGGCGACAGGGGCTATGGCTACACCTTC
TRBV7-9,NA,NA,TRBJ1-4,CASSLFPWIGEKLFF,TGTGCCAGCAGCTTATTCCCATGGATAGGGGAAAAACTGTTTTTT
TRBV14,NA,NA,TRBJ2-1,CASSQYRLDGQFF,TGTGCCAGCAGCCAATATCGCTTGGATGGGCAGTTCTTC
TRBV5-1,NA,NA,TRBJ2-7,CASSLNTNYEQYF,TGCGCCAGCAGCTTGAATACTAACTACGAGCAGTACTTC
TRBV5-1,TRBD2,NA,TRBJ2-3,CASSLVAGAEDTQYF,TGCGCCAGCAGCTTGGTTGCGGGAGCGGAAGATACGCAGTATTTT
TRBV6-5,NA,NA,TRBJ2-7,CASRLNRAPFYEQYF,TGTGCCAGCAGGCTAAACAGGGCCCCCTTCTACGAGCAGTACTTC
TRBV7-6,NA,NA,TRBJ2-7,CASSLVVGGYEQYF,TGTGCCAGCAGCTTAGTGGTGGGGGGATACGAGCAGTACTTC
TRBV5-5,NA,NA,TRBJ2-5,CASSYTQETQYF,TGTGCCAGCAGCTATACCCAAGAGACCCAGTACTTC
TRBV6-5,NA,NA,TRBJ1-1,CASTGPNTEAFF,TGTGCCAGCACGGGGCCGAACACTGAAGCTTTCTTT
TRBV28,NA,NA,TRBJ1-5,CASSPPRFSNNQPQHF,TGTGCCAGCAGTCCCCCAAGGTTCAGTAACAATCAGCCCCAGCATTTT
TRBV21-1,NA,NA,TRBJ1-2,CASSKSLRQTF,TGTGCCAGCAGCAAATCCCTAAGACAGACCTTC
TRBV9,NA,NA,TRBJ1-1,CASSVDQALNTEAFF,TGTGCCAGCAGCGTAGACCAGGCCCTGAACACTGAAGCTTTCTTT
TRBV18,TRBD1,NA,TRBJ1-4,CASSPDRGEKLFF,TGTGCCAGCTCACCAGACAGGGGTGAAAAACTGTTTTTT
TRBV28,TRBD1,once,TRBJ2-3,CASSSPDRALTDTQYF,TGTGCCAGCAGTTCCCCAGACAGGGCCCTCACAGATACGCAGTATTTT
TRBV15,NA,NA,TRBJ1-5,CATSRDSRTVANQPQHF,TGTGCCACCAGCAGAGATTCGCGGACAGTGGCTAATCAGCCCCAGCATTTT